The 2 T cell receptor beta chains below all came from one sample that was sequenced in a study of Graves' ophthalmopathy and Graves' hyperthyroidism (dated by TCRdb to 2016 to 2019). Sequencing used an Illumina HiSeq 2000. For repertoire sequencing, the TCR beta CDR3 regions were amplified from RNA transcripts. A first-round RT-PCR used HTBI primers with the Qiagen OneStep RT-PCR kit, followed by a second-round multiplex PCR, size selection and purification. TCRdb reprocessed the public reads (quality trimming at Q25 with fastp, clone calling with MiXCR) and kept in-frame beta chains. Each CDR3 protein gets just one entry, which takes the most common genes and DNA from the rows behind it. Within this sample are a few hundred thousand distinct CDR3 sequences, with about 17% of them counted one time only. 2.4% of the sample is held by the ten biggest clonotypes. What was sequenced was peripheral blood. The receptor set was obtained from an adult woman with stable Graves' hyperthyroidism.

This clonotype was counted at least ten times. In nucleotides, the CDR3 is TGTGCCACCAGTGCAGGGGGCGATGAGCAGTTCTTC. This gives the protein CATSAGGDEQFF. The rearrangement joins TRBV24-1 to TRBJ2-1; 8 bases are shared with TRBD1. The CDR3 has 12 amino acids. Trimming took 5 bases from V and 8 from J; bases not matched to a gene: 1. Germline assignment: CDR1 KGHDR and CDR2 SFDVKD.

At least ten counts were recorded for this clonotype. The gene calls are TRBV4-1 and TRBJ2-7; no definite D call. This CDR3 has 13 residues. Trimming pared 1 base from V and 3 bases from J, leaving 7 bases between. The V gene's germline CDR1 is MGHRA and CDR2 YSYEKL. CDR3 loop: CASSQVDDYEQYF. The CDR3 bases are TGCGCCAGCAGCCAAGTAGACGACTACGAGCAGTACTTC.